Listed below are T cell receptor beta chains from one sample, sequenced in a study of cytomegalovirus exposure and HLA in healthy donors. Clones were read by immunoSEQ multiplex PCR, and TCRdb kept only the in-frame ones, dropping some. The sample shows 100,000 to 150,000 clones, approximately 72% of them seen only once. Sequences were obtained from PBMCs. These receptors were collected from a woman aged 45-65 years in good health and CMV-seropositive. Each CDR3 is given with its conserved first and last residue. The order of the fields is D gene, clone size, V gene, J gene, CDR3 DNA, CDR3 protein. A D gene is named only where the DNA matches it firmly. Rows may omit the clone size; those that give it use once, few, many or a size class.

>-|-|TRBV7-9|TRBJ1-4
TGTGCCAGCAGCCTTGCAACTAATGAAAAACTGTTTTTT
CASSLATNEKLFF
>-|-|TRBV30|TRBJ1-1
TGTGCCTGGAGTAATCAGGGCGCGGCTTTCTTT
CAWSNQGAAFF
>-|few|TRBV11-3|TRBJ1-1
TGTGCCAGCAGCTTGGGCAGCTTGAACACTGAAGCTTTCTTT
CASSLGSLNTEAFF
>TRBD1|-|TRBV7-9|TRBJ2-2
TGTGCCAGCAGCCATTGGGGACAGGGGAACGCCGGGGAGCTGTTTTTT
CASSHWGQGNAGELFF
>TRBD2|-|TRBV6-6|TRBJ2-5
TGTGCCAGCAGTTATGCTAGCGGGGGAACGCGGGCCCAGTACTTC
CASSYASGGTRAQYF
>TRBD1|-|TRBV6-1|TRBJ2-2
TGTGCCAGTCGGACAGGGGGATTTGGGACCGGGGAGCTGTTTTTT
CASRTGGFGTGELFF
>-|-|TRBV30|TRBJ2-3
TGTGCCTGGAGTGTAAGGGGGTCTGGAGATACGCAGTATTTT
CAWSVRGSGDTQYF
>-|-|TRBV9|TRBJ2-3
TGTGCCAGCAGCGAGGGGCCCCAGCCTGATACGCAGTATTTT
CASSEGPQPDTQYF
>TRBD1|-|TRBV4-2|TRBJ1-5
TGTGCCAGCAGCCAATTACAGGGGTCAAATCAGCCCCAGCATTTT
CASSQLQGSNQPQHF
>-|-|TRBV5-6|TRBJ2-7
TGTGCCAGCAGCTTGTATTACGAGCAGTACTTC
CASSLYYEQYF
>TRBD1|-|TRBV7-9|TRBJ1-2
TGTGCCAGCAGCTTAGGCAGACAGGGCGGCTATGGCTACACCTTC
CASSLGRQGGYGYTF
>-|-|TRBV25-1|TRBJ2-2
TGTGCCAGCACTATTTCCGGGGAGCTGTTTTTT
CASTISGELFF
>TRBD1|-|TRBV7-2|TRBJ1-2
TGTGCCAGCAGCCTCGGACAGGGATATGGCTACACCTTC
CASSLGQGYGYTF
>-|few|TRBV6-6|TRBJ1-1
TGTGCCAGCAGTTACTCACAGGGAACTGAAGCTTTCTTT
CASSYSQGTEAFF
>TRBD2|-|TRBV7-2|TRBJ2-1
TGTGCCAGCAGCGACCGAAGCGGGAGGGCCTTTTATGAGCAGTTCTTC
CASSDRSGRAFYEQFF
>TRBD2|-|TRBV9|TRBJ2-3
TGTGCCAGCAGCGCTAGCGGGGGTACAGATACGCAGTATTTT
CASSASGGTDTQYF
>-|-|TRBV6-5|TRBJ2-3
TGTGCCAGCAGTCCCGAAGGGGGCACAGATACGCAGTATTTT
CASSPEGGTDTQYF
>TRBD1|-|TRBV6-4|TRBJ1-2
TGTGCCAGCAGTGACTCGGGACAGCCCTATGGCTACACCTTC
CASSDSGQPYGYTF
>TRBD1|-|TRBV10-3|TRBJ1-5
TGTGCCTCCCATGACAGGGGTGGCCCATATAGCAATCAGCCCCAGCATTTT
CASHDRGGPYSNQPQHF
>-|-|TRBV15|TRBJ2-7
TGTGCCACCAGCAGAGATCTCGGGTCGGCTAGTGAGCAGTACTTC
CATSRDLGSASEQYF
>-|-|TRBV6-5|TRBJ2-5
TGTGCCAGCAGTTACGGGGCGACTGCAGAGACCCAGTACTTC
CASSYGATAETQYF
>-|-|TRBV5-1|TRBJ2-2
TGCGCCAGCAGCTTGATTAGCACCGGGGAGCTGTTTTTT
CASSLISTGELFF
>TRBD2|-|TRBV28|TRBJ2-7
TGTGCCAGCAGTTTAGCGGGAGGGGGGACCTACGAGCAGTACTTC
CASSLAGGGTYEQYF
>-|-|TRBV12-5|TRBJ1-2
TGTGCTAGTGGTTTGGTTCTTGGACAGTCTAACTATGGCTACACCTTC
CASGLVLGQSNYGYTF
>TRBD2|-|TRBV4-1|TRBJ2-4
TGCGCCAGCAGCCAAGATCCCGCGGGGGGCCCCCCTCTAGCCAAAAACATTCAGTACTTC
CASSQDPAGGPPLAKNIQYF
>TRBD1|-|TRBV10-3|TRBJ1-2
TGTGCCATCAGTGCGGGACAGGGCAACTATGGCTACACCTTC
CAISAGQGNYGYTF
>TRBD2|-|TRBV4-2|TRBJ2-5
TGTGCCAGCAGCCAGGGGAGGGCCATCCGGGAGACCCAGTACTTC
CASSQGRAIRETQYF
>TRBD2|-|TRBV7-8|TRBJ2-1
TGTGCCAGCAGCCCCCCCCGGGGGGGACGTGTGGAGCAGTTCTTC
CASSPPRGGRVEQFF
>TRBD2|-|TRBV7-9|TRBJ2-7
TGTGCCAGCAGCTTTGCGGGAGGCTACGAGCAGTACTTC
CASSFAGGYEQYF
>-|once|TRBV5-1|TRBJ1-2
TGCGCCAGCAGCTTGGAAACAGGGACCTATGGCTACACCTTC
CASSLETGTYGYTF
>TRBD2|-|TRBV13|TRBJ2-2
TGTGCCAGCAGCTTATGGGGCGGGGGGGCCGTCGGGGAGCTGTTTTTT
CASSLWGGGAVGELFF
>TRBD1|once|TRBV18|TRBJ1-2
TGTGCCAGCTCACCGGGACAGGCAAACTATGGCTACACCTTC
CASSPGQANYGYTF
>TRBD2|few|TRBV5-1|TRBJ2-1
TGCGCCAGCAGCTTGGAGCCCCCGGGGAGCGGGAGGGGTGAGCAGTTCTTC
CASSLEPPGSGRGEQFF
>TRBD1|-|TRBV29-1|TRBJ2-1
TGCAGCGTTGAAATGTCACAGGGGGCGGGCGGGAGTCGGAATGAGCAGTTCTTC
CSVEMSQGAGGSRNEQFF
>-|-|TRBV30|TRBJ1-2
TGTGCCTGGAGAGCCAACTATGGCTACACCTTC
CAWRANYGYTF
>-|-|TRBV7-9|TRBJ2-5
TGTGCCAGCAGCCGCCAAGAGACCCAGTACTTC
CASSRQETQYF
>TRBD2|-|TRBV6-6|TRBJ2-3
TGTGCCAGCGGGGAGCGGGGGGGCTGGACAGATACGCAGTATTTT
CASGERGGWTDTQYF
>-|-|TRBV5-1|TRBJ2-2
TGCGCCAGCAGTCCCGGGACTGATCTGGGGACCGGGGAGCTGTTTTTT
CASSPGTDLGTGELFF
>TRBD1|few|TRBV5-8|TRBJ1-1
TGTGCCAGCAGCTTGGGGACAGGGTTGAATGAAGCTTTCTTT
CASSLGTGLNEAFF
>-|few|TRBV4-1|TRBJ1-1
TGCGCCAGCAGCCCTTATGCAGGGGTAAACACTGAAGCTTTCTTT
CASSPYAGVNTEAFF
>-|-|TRBV6-1|TRBJ2-7
TGTGCCAGCGGGGGGGCGGTCGACGAGCAGTACTTC
CASGGAVDEQYF
>-|few|TRBV2|TRBJ1-2
TGTGCCAGCAGGGAGGGTTTAATTTATGGCTACCCCTTC
CASREGLIYGYPF
>TRBD1|-|TRBV6-1|TRBJ1-2
TGTGCCAGCAGAGCCGGGACAGGGGGCCGTGGCTACACCTTC
CASRAGTGGRGYTF
>TRBD1|once|TRBV4-3|TRBJ2-7
TGCGCCAGCAGCCAAGACCGGACAGGCCGGGACCTGCCCTACGAGCAGTACTTC
CASSQDRTGRDLPYEQYF
>TRBD1|-|TRBV7-9|TRBJ1-2
TGTGCCAGCAGCCGACAGGGGGGTAACTATGGCTACACCTTC
CASSRQGGNYGYTF
>TRBD2|-|TRBV5-1|TRBJ2-7
TGCGCCAGCAGCTTGGGGCTAGCGGGAAACTACGAGCAGTACTTC
CASSLGLAGNYEQYF
>TRBD1|few|TRBV4-1|TRBJ2-2
TGCGCCAGCAGCAGGGGGCAGGACACCGGGGAGCTGTTTTTT
CASSRGQDTGELFF
>-|once|TRBV2|TRBJ1-3
TGTGCCAGCACGAGAGGGTCTAGCTCTGGAAACACCATATATTTT
CASTRGSSSGNTIYF
>-|-|TRBV5-1|TRBJ2-1
TGCGCCAGCAGCTTAACGGGACTGAGCTACAATGAGCAGTTCTTC
CASSLTGLSYNEQFF
>-|-|TRBV5-1|TRBJ2-3
TGCGCCAGCAGCACACAGGGTAGCACAGATACGCAGTATTTT
CASSTQGSTDTQYF
>-|-|TRBV6-6|TRBJ1-5
TGTGCCAGCTCCCAGGCTCAATTGTCCCGGCATTTT
CASSQAQLSRHF
>-|-|TRBV5-4|TRBJ1-3
TGTGCCACCAGCGACGGGGGAAATAAACTCGCCACCATATATTTT
CATSDGGNKLATIYF
>TRBD1|-|TRBV5-1|TRBJ2-7
TGCGCCAGCAGCTCTACCGGGACAGGGGAAGAGGGGCAGTACTTC
CASSSTGTGEEGQYF
>TRBD2|-|TRBV5-1|TRBJ2-7
TGCGCCAGCAGCCAAGGCGGACTAGCGGGAGCAATCTCCTCCGAGCAGTACTTC
CASSQGGLAGAISSEQYF
>-|once|TRBV29-1|TRBJ2-1
TGCAGCGTTGCCAGGCAATATGAGCAGTTCTTC
CSVARQYEQFF
>-|-|TRBV6-5|TRBJ1-3
TGTGCCAGCAGTTACGAGGCAGGGCGGGGAAACACCATATATTTT
CASSYEAGRGNTIYF
>-|-|TRBV6-1|TRBJ1-4
TGTGCCAGCAGTGTATGGGCCGTGAGTCGTAATGAAAAACTGTTTTTT
CASSVWAVSRNEKLFF